The clone carrying this T cell receptor beta chain appeared once. TCR sequencing covered a few patients who responded to pembrolizumab. This sample is drawn from a study of PD-1 blockade in mismatch repair-deficient tumors. Whole-study context: Patients had approximately 11 mismatch repair-deficient cancer types, all previously treated and progressing.

TCRdb keeps only in-frame clones here, not all; method: immunoSEQ multiplex PCR. This table has about 110,000 clones, around three quarters appearing once. CDR1 and CDR2 from the germline V gene are LGHNT and FRNRAP. CDR3 length: 15 amino acids. The trim removed 2 bases at V and 6 bases at J, leaving 7 bases unmatched. This chain uses TRBV12-5 with TRBJ2-4; the match to TRBD1 covers 7 bases. The receptor was isolated from an adult with mismatch repair-deficient cancer. This sample comprised peripheral blood, obtained 60 weeks after starting pembrolizumab. The CDR3 sequence: CASGLRQGEINIQYF. In DNA form, the CDR3 reads TGTGCTAGTGGTTTGAGGCAGGGGGAAATAAACATTCAGTACTTC.